Given below is one TCR beta chain in context. This entry belongs to a study of blood T cell repertoires in COVID-19. About the study: T cells, B-cell-depleted T cells, or PBMCs supplied cDNA or gDNA.

TCRdb's copy holds only in-frame clones and misses some; the assay was immunoSEQ multiplex PCR. Of approximately 170,000 clones in the sample, around 82% are singletons; the top ten hold approximately 6.9%. This CDR3 is 15 amino acids long. Per the germline V gene, CDR1 is SGDLS and CDR2 is YYNGEE. J gave up 4 bases and V 4 bases, and 6 bases lay outside the gene matches. This chain joins TRBV9 and TRBJ2-1; TRBD2 agrees at 9 bases. Input material: peripheral blood. This sequence was found in a man older than 75 with COVID-19, enrolled during active disease. The CDR3 DNA reads TGTGCCAGCAGCCCGAGCGGGGGGCGTTACAATGAGCAGTTCTTC. This translates into CASSPSGGRYNEQFF.